This entry is about one T cell receptor beta chain. Germline loops: CDR1 SGHRS, CDR2 YFSETQ. The CDR3 sequence is 13 residues long. The V gene lost 4 bases and the J gene lost 6 bases, with 14 bases spanning the gap. These data originate in a study of blood T cells in healthy people across ages. Primers used in a second PCR of about 6 to 11 cycles were a sample-barcoded 5' primer and a J-beta primer mix. In TCRdb, the 5' RACE reads were re-called with MiXCR into one record per CDR3 protein. The sample comprises 1,500,000 or so distinct CDR3 sequences, approximately 63% of which are singletons, and 6.5% to 8% rests with the top ten.

The chain joins TRBV5-1 to TRBJ2-7; D unresolved. The sequenced sample was blood. This sequence originates from a man aged 18 to 35 in good health. Here the CDR3 DNA reads TGCGCCAGCAGCACCCAAAGTTCGGGCGAGCAGTACTTC. Its protein product is CASSTQSSGEQYF.